The sequence of this T cell receptor (beta chain) was determined in a study of blood T cell repertoires in COVID-19. Study context: Material from acute and convalescent COVID-19 was sourced from the United States, Italy and Spain.

Authors' analysis steps: How many nucleated cells were present was estimated from reference gene primer amplification. Sequencing was performed with immunoSEQ multiplex PCR; in TCRdb, only in-frame clones are kept and a portion is missing. That table is the source of V, J and clone size, and D and trimming were worked out from the DNA. The sample includes about 160,000 clones, over 80% of them seen just once. The CDR3 covers 15 residues. V lost 1 base to trimming and J lost 2 bases, with 12 bases between them. Germline CDR1 is MGHRA and CDR2 is YSYEKL. The gene calls are TRBV4-1 and TRBJ2-7; the D gene is possibly TRBD2 (7 bases). Sequenced: peripheral blood. This receptor was identified in a woman aged 50 to 60 with acute or convalescent COVID-19. The CDR3 protein is CASSQGLGGAYEQYF. CDR3 nucleotides: TGCGCCAGCAGCCAAGGTTTAGGGGGGGCCTACGAGCAGTACTTC.